This T cell receptor beta chain is from a study of blood T cell repertoires in COVID-19. Turning to the study itself: Sites across the United States, Italy and Spain contributed samples from acute and convalescent COVID-19. The analysed material was cDNA or gDNA that came from T cells, B-cell-depleted T cells, or PBMCs.

This CDR3 has 14 residues. In germline, CDR1 is SGHRS, CDR2 YFSETQ. V was shortened by 1 base and J by 11 bases, with 16 bases between the two germline ends. Only a few counts were recorded for this clone. Per the original data handling: Nucleated cell counts were estimated from reference gene primer amplification. Data came from immunoSEQ multiplex PCR; TCRdb stores just in-frame clones and leaves some out. V and J calls and clone size are those listed in that table; D and trimming were worked out from the DNA. The data hold some 96,000 clones, with around nine tenths observed a single time. The rearrangement uses TRBV5-1 and TRBJ2-4; D possibly corresponds to TRBD2 (6 bases). Sequencing was done on a sample of peripheral blood. The receptor's source is a man aged 45-65 years with acute or convalescent COVID-19. CDR3 sequence (DNA): TGCGCCAGCAGCTTGAGAGGAGGGGATACGCTTCAGTACTTC. Translation: CASSLRGGDTLQYF.